The following is a T cell receptor beta chain sequence with its context. The sample is drawn from a study of blood T cell repertoires in COVID-19. The overall study: There were acute and convalescent COVID-19 samples, and they came from the United States, Italy and Spain. PBMCs, B-cell-depleted T cells, or T cells provided the cDNA or gDNA that made up the material.

Clones were read by immunoSEQ multiplex PCR, and TCRdb kept only the in-frame ones, dropping some. The data hold 250,000 to 350,000 clones, with roughly 84% observed a single time. Patients from Seattle were sampled longitudinally, starting during active infection. Trimming pared 4 bases from V and 3 bases from J, leaving 16 bases between. The CDR3 has 15 amino acids. The germline V gene has CDR1 LGHDT and CDR2 YNNKEL (reference sequence). This clonotype originated in a human donor with COVID-19, enrolled during active disease. The donor label of this sample is uncertain. V usage is TRBV3-1 (or the pseudogene TRBV3-2) and J usage is TRBJ2-7; a weak D match, TRBD1 (5 bases). The sample comprised peripheral blood. For the CDR3, the DNA is TGTGCCAGCAGCCCGCGACAGAACGGGCTCTACGAGCAGTACTTC. Protein sequence: CASSPRQNGLYEQYF.